The text below deals with one TCR beta chain. The antigen is not known. The data stem from a study of CXCR3-negative and CXCR3-positive naive CD8 T cells. The study, taken as a whole, reports: Compared with CXCR3-negative naive cells, CXCR3-positive naive cells showed more hydrophobic TRB CDR3s.

The CDR3 consists of 13 residues. Germline assignment: CDR1 SEHNR and CDR2 FQNEAQ (reference sequence). TRB cDNA libraries were made by UMI-labeled 5' RACE. TCRdb reprocessed the 5' RACE reads, with one entry per CDR3 protein and no DNA. The sample totals over 150,000 distinct CDR3 sequences. The TCR was taken from a human donor in good health. Some clones in this sample may be carry-over from other donors' samples. Sequenced sample: naive CXCR3+ CD8+ T cells from blood. Subset noted: CD45RO-CCR7+CD27+CD95- naive CD8+ T cells expressing CXCR3 (TNR3+). The genes are TRBV7-9 and TRBJ2-3; the TRBD2 assignment by TCRdb is unverifiable without DNA. The chain's CDR3 is CASSPPLTDTQYF.